What follows describes a single T cell receptor beta chain. This clonotype showed up many times. Its cognate antigen has yet to be identified. The sample holds no much larger clone one base away, and base qualities are not on file. For CDR1 and CDR2, the germline V gene lists SQVTM and ANQGSEA. There are 13 amino acids in the CDR3, from cysteine to phenylalanine inclusive. CDR3 DNA only is kept here, 39 bases in frame from base 1. V and J lose 4 bases and 1 base, and a span of 10 bases separates them. These data come from a study of T cell repertoires in cytomegalovirus infection (dated by TCRdb to about 2019). Context from the whole study: The HLA type of each donor mattered for the analysis, because public TCR beta signatures pointed to carriage of CMV infection along with the matching HLA type. The study at large found these results: In both this cohort and an independent cohort of approximately 350 donors, the cumulative frequency of public TCR beta family members distinguished carriers of CMV infection plus the relevant HLA type. The ex vivo response was dominated by HLA-C-restricted CMV-specific TCR beta clonotypes, which also provided the single most frequent clonotype in two of eight donors.

Sequencing instrument: Illumina HiSeq 1500. TCRdb reworked the public reads: Q25 trimming with fastp, MiXCR clone assembly, productive beta chains retained. One record per CDR3 amino acid sequence lists the most common genes and DNA. This sample has some 180,000 distinct CDR3 sequences in its table, and 8.5% to 10% of those were observed once. The top ten hold roughly 5.1% of the sample. The clonotype originates from a human donor in good health (CMV status not recorded). Some clones in this sample may be carry-over from other donors' samples. Material: PBMCs. The V and J genes are TRBV29-1 and TRBJ1-1, with the identity of the D gene unclear. The CDR3 here reads CSVAKGTNTEAFF. In nucleotide form, the sequence is TGCAGCGTTGCGAAAGGCACGAACACTGAAGCTTTCTTT.